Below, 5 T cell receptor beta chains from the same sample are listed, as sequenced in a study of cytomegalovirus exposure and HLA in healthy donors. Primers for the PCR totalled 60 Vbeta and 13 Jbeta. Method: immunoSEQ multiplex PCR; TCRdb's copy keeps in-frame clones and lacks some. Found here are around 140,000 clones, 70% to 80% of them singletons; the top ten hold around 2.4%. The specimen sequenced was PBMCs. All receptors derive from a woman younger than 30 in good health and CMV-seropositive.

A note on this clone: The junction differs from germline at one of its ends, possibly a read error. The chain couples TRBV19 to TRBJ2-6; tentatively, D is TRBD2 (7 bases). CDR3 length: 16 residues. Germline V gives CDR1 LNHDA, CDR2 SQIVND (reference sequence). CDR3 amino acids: CASSIAGGSRANVLTF. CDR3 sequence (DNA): TGTGCCAGTAGTATAGCGGGGGGCTCTAGGGCCAACGTCCTGACTTTC.

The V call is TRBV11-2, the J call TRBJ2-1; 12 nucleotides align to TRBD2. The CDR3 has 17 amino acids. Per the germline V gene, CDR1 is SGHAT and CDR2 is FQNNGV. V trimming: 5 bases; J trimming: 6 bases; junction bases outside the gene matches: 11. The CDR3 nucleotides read TGTGCCAGCAGCGAGGGACTAGCGGGCCCCGTCTCCAATGAGCAGTTCTTC. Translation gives CASSEGLAGPVSNEQFF. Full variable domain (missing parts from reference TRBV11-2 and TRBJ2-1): EAGVAQSPRYKIIEKRQSVAFWCNPISGHATLYWYQQILGQGPKLLIQFQNNGVVDDSQLPKDRFSAERLKGVDSTLKIQPAKLEDSAVYLCASSEGLAGPVSNEQFFGPGTRLTVL.

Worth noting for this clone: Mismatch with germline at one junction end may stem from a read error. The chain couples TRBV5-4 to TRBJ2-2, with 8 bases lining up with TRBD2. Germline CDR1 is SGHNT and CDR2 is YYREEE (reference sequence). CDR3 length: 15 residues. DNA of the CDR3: TGTGCCAGCAGAAAGCGGGAGACGAACGCCGGGGAGCTGTTTTTT. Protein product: CASRKRETNAGELFF. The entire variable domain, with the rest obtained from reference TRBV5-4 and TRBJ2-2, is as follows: ETGVTQSPTHLIKTRGQQVTLRCSSQSGHNTVSWYQQALGQGPQFIFQYYREEENGRGNFPPRFSGLQFPNYSSELNVNALELDDSALYLCASRKRETNAGELFFGEGSRLTVL.

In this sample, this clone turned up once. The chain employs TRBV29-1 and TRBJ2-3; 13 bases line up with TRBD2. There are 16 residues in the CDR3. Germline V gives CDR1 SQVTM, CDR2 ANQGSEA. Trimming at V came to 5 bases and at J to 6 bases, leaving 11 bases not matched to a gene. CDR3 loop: CSVFPRLAGGRDTQYF. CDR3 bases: TGCAGCGTTTTCCCCCGACTAGCGGGGGGAAGGGATACGCAGTATTTT.

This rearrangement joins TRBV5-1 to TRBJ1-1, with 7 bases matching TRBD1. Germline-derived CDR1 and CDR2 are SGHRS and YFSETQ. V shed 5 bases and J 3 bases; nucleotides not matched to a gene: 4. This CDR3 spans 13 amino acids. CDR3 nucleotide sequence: TGCGCCAGCAGGAGGCAGGGGGACACTGAAGCTTTCTTT. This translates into CASRRQGDTEAFF. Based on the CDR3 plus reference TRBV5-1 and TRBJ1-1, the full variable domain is KAGVTQTPRYLIKTRGQQVTLSCSPISGHRSVSWYQQTPGQGLQFLFEYFSETQRNKGNFPGRFSGRQFSNSRSEMNVSTLELGDSALYLCASRRQGDTEAFFGQGTRLTVV.